This T cell receptor beta chain was captured by sequencing in a study of blood T cell repertoires in COVID-19. J lost 8 bases, V lost 1 base, and 8 bases had no gene match. This CDR3 has 18 residues. Germline CDR1 SGHNT, CDR2 YENEEA. Measured with immunoSEQ multiplex PCR; TCRdb has only the in-frame clones, and not every one. Of about 69,000 clones listed, about 90% are singletons. V and J are TRBV11-3 and TRBJ2-1; 16 positions agree with TRBD2. The receptor comes from a man aged 40-49 years with COVID-19, enrolled during active disease. The sample consisted of peripheral blood. CDR3 DNA sequence: TGTGCCAGCAGCTTAGTAAGGGGACTAGCGGGGGGGCCCCATGAGCAGTTCTTC. Translating it yields CASSLVRGLAGGPHEQFF.